One sample yielded the 22 T cell receptor beta chains listed below, sequenced in a study of T cell repertoires in cytomegalovirus infection. In TCRdb, the reads were re-called with MiXCR into one record per CDR3 protein. This table holds over 450,000 distinct CDR3 sequences, 11% found once. The specimen sequenced was PBMCs. These receptors all come from a human donor in good health (CMV status not recorded). Some clones in this sample may be carry-over from other donors' samples.

Notes on this clonotype: A clone one base away is much larger, so this may be a read error. J is TRBJ2-2 and V is TRBV2; weak D call: TRBD2 (5 bases). Per germline, CDR1 SNHLY and CDR2 FYNNEI. The length of the CDR3 is 13 residues. The CDR3 nucleotides are TGTGCCAGCAGTCAGGAGAACACCGGGGAGCTGATTTTT. The encoded protein is CASSQENTGELIF. The full variable domain, with the rest looked up from reference TRBV2 and TRBJ2-2, is EPEVTQTPSHQVTQMGQEVILRCVPISNHLYFYWYRQILGQKVEFLVSFYNNEISEKSEIFDDQFSVERPDGSNFTLKIRSTKLEDSAMYFCASSQENTGELIFGEGSRLTVL.

This clonotype was found many times. The gene calls are TRBV24-1 and TRBJ2-7; D is unresolved. Germline values: CDR1 KGHDR, CDR2 SFDVKD. The CDR3 runs to 12 residues. V lost 3 bases and J 5 bases, leaving 7 bases between the germline ends. The CDR3 coding sequence is TGTGCCACCAGTGATGGTTACCACGAGCAGTACTTC. Translation gives CATSDGYHEQYF.

This clonotype has a handful of counts. V is TRBV28 and J is TRBJ2-5; D may be TRBD2 (6 bases). V was pared by 4 bases and J by 8 bases, with 17 bases between. CDR1 and CDR2 (germline): MDHEN, SYDVKM. The CDR3 is 14 residues long. The DNA for the CDR3 is TGTGCCAGCAGTTCTGAGTTGGAGGGCCGAACCCAGTACTTC. Translated, it gives CASSSELEGRTQYF.

This clonotype has ten or more counts. The J gene is TRBJ1-2, the V gene TRBV12-3 or TRBV12-4; tentatively, D is TRBD1 (6 bases). V lost 6 bases and J lost 4, with 12 bases in between. The CDR3 has 13 residues. The CDR3 sequence: CASSQGQTYGYTF. The CDR3, as DNA: TGTGCCAGCAGCCAAGGACAGACCTATGGCTACACCTTC.

This clonotype was recorded many times. The rearrangement joins TRBV19 to TRBJ2-7; the D is unclear. V dropped 2 bases and J dropped 2 bases, with 13 bases sitting between them. Germline-derived CDR1 and CDR2 are LNHDA and SQIVND (reference sequence). This CDR3 has 15 amino acids. The CDR3 DNA reads as TGTGCCAGTAGTATAAATGAACGCCTCCCCTACGAGCAGTACTTC. Translating gives CASSINERLPYEQYF.

The chain's CDR3 is CASGGGGYNEQFF. The CDR3 DNA sequence: TGTGCCAGCGGGGGGGGCGGCTACAATGAGCAGTTCTTC. V gene TRBV27 combines with J gene TRBJ2-1, with TRBD2 as a possible D gene (7 bases). The CDR3 sequence is 13 residues long. Germline V gene lookup returns CDR1 MNHEY and CDR2 SMNVEV (reference sequence). V was clipped by 8 bases and J by 3 bases, with 11 bases between them.

This clonotype was observed many times. V gene TRBV10-3 combines with J gene TRBJ1-1, with D unclear. Germline V gene sequence: CDR1 ENHRY, CDR2 SYGVKD. This CDR3 has 13 amino acids. The germline V and J ends were trimmed by 3 bases and 2 bases, with 7 bases remaining between them. Written as DNA, the CDR3 is TGTGCCATCAGTGATGGCGGCAACACTGAAGCTTTCTTT. This codes for CAISDGGNTEAFF.

Only a few counts were recorded for this clonotype. V gene TRBV24-1 combines with J gene TRBJ1-2, with D possibly TRBD1 on 5 matching bases. Trimming stripped 4 bases from V and 5 bases from J, with 13 bases between. The germline gives CDR1 KGHDR, CDR2 SFDVKD. This CDR3 has 14 residues. The CDR3 reads CATSDTGLEYGYTF. DNA of the CDR3: TGTGCCACCAGTGACACAGGACTGGAGTATGGCTACACCTTC.

This clonotype was detected a few times. The chain carries TRBV6-6 and TRBJ1-1; maybe TRBD1 (5 bases). In germline, CDR1 is MNHNY, CDR2 SVGAGI (reference sequence). V lost 7 bases to trimming and J lost 1 base, with 13 bases between them. The CDR3 is made up of 14 amino acids. CDR3 DNA sequence: TGTGCCAGCACCTACGGGACGGGGAACACTGAAGCTTTCTTT. The encoded protein is CASTYGTGNTEAFF.

CDR3 in amino acids: CSARLAGDYEQYF. As DNA, the CDR3 is TGCAGTGCCCGACTAGCGGGGGACTACGAGCAGTACTTC. The chain links TRBV20-1 to TRBJ2-7; 12 bases agree with TRBD2. Unmatched junction bases numbered 3, after V lost 6 bases and J lost 3 bases. The CDR3 is 13 residues long. Germline CDR1 reads DFQATT; CDR2 reads SNEGSKA (reference sequence).

This clonotype was detected ten times or more. The genes are TRBV19 and TRBJ2-1; D may be TRBD2 (5 bases). Germline CDR1 is LNHDA and CDR2 is SQIVND (reference sequence). V lost 7 bases to trimming and J lost 4 bases, with 17 bases between them. CDR3 length equals 15 residues. The CDR3: CASKMAVEGYNEQFF. For the CDR3, the DNA is TGTGCCAGTAAAATGGCGGTCGAGGGTTACAATGAGCAGTTCTTC.

This clonotype was seen a few times. The CDR3 loop reads CASSTGQGALGTGELFF. The CDR3 DNA reads as TGTGCCAGCAGCACGGGACAGGGGGCGCTTGGCACCGGGGAGCTGTTTTTT. The chain links TRBV9 to TRBJ2-2; 12 nucleotides line up with TRBD1. The germline V gene encodes CDR1 SGDLS and CDR2 YYNGEE. Trimming at V came to 4 bases and at J to 4 bases, leaving 8 bases not matched to a gene. The CDR3 length is 17 residues.

V is TRBV20-1 and J is TRBJ2-3; 10 nucleotides match TRBD2. Germline V gene sequence: CDR1 DFQATT, CDR2 SNEGSKA (reference sequence). V was clipped by 0 bases and J by 2 bases; unmatched bases: 5. This CDR3 region has 16 residues. CDR3 sequence reads: CSARDVAGGYTDTQYF. CDR3 sequence (DNA): TGCAGTGCTAGAGATGTAGCGGGGGGTTACACAGATACGCAGTATTTT.

This clonotype was counted between two and nine times. The V gene is TRBV28, the J gene TRBJ2-7, with D possibly being TRBD2 (5 bases). Trimming took 6 bases from V and 0 from J, leaving 12 bases between them. Germline V gene data show CDR1 as MDHEN and CDR2 as SYDVKM. This CDR3 contains 14 residues. The CDR3 reads CASRLRASSYEQYF. CDR3 nucleotides: TGTGCCAGCAGGCTGCGGGCTAGCTCCTACGAGCAGTACTTC.

This clonotype has a count of ten or more. J is TRBJ2-5 and V is TRBV12-3 or TRBV12-4; unclear D gene. This CDR3 comprises 12 residues. Trimming removed 2 bases at V and 5 bases at J, with 6 bases between. Here the CDR3 reads CASSLFWETQYF. The CDR3 nucleotides are TGTGCCAGCAGTTTATTCTGGGAGACCCAGTACTTC.

The sample holds many counts of this clonotype. At one of its ends the junction is not consistent with the germline gene, which may arise from a read error. The genes are TRBV5-1 and TRBJ2-5; D remains unclear. The CDR3 runs 13 residues. CDR1 is SGHRS and CDR2 is YFSETQ in the germline V gene. CDR3 coding DNA: TGTGCCAGCAGCTTGGAACTCCAAGAGACCCAGTACTTC. Its translation is CASSLELQETQYF.

The CDR3 DNA follows: TGCAGTGCTCCGACAGACACCGGGGAGCTGTTTTTT. It is translated as CSAPTDTGELFF. This chain joins TRBV20-1 and TRBJ2-2, with a weak D call TRBD1 (5 bases). Trimming shortened V by 5 bases and J by 3 bases, and 7 bases separated the two germline ends. Germline V gives CDR1 DFQATT, CDR2 SNEGSKA (reference sequence). CDR3 length equals 12 residues.

This clonotype was picked up many times. This chain connects TRBV24-1 to TRBJ2-7; D uncertain. Germline V lookup: CDR1 KGHDR, CDR2 SFDVKD. The V end was cut by 4 bases, the J end by 1 base, with 10 bases between. The CDR3 loop spans 14 amino acids. This CDR3 reads CATSDRTVSYEQYF. The CDR3 DNA is TGTGCCACCAGTGACCGGACGGTTTCCTACGAGCAGTACTTC.

This clonotype was recorded at least ten times. The V and J genes are TRBV7-2 and TRBJ2-5; D unclear. Trimming left V 1 base short and J 7 bases short, with 10 bases between. The V gene's germline CDR1 is SGHTA and CDR2 FQGNSA. The CDR3 is 13 amino acids. The CDR3 bases are TGTGCCAGCAGCTTAGGTAGCTTCGGGACCCAGTACTTC. The encoded protein is CASSLGSFGTQYF.

This chain uses TRBV10-2 with TRBJ2-5, with D maybe TRBD2 (6 bases). The CDR3 is 13 residues long. Germline loops: CDR1 WSHSY, CDR2 SAAADI. V was trimmed by 6 bases and J by 4 bases, leaving 12 bases between them. CDR3 DNA: TGCGCCAGCAGGGTCGGAGGGGTAGAGACCCAGTACTTC. This sequence encodes CASRVGGVETQYF.

This clonotype appeared a single time. The V and J genes are TRBV29-1 and TRBJ2-7; 10 nucleotides match TRBD1. Germline V gene lookup returns CDR1 SQVTM and CDR2 ANQGSEA. The CDR3 length is 14 residues. V lost 2 bases to trimming and J lost 4 bases; unmatched junction nucleotides: 5. The CDR3: CSVEIRTGGYEQYF. CDR3 DNA sequence: TGCAGCGTTGAAATTAGGACAGGGGGGTACGAGCAGTACTTC.

This chain joins TRBV20-1 and TRBJ1-4; D may be TRBD1 (5 bases). The germline gives CDR1 DFQATT, CDR2 SNEGSKA (reference sequence). CDR3 length equals 14 residues. V was clipped by 1 base and J by 4 bases, with 10 bases between them. The CDR3 nucleotides read TGCAGTGCTAGAGGGGGACCGGGTAATGAAAAACTGTTTTTT. Encoded protein: CSARGGPGNEKLFF.